Given below is one T cell receptor (beta chain) in context. Its antigen is still unknown. Assay: immunoSEQ multiplex PCR; the TCRdb copy retains only in-frame clones and omits some. The data show approximately 280,000 clones, about 90% seen once. The source of the sample is a study of Ad26.COV2.S vaccination and SARS-CoV-2 variants. Study at large: Ad26.COV2.S given intramuscularly, once or twice 56 days apart. Study outcomes and limitations: Spike-specific TCR breadth ran higher among vaccine recipients than placebo recipients. Post-vaccination spike-specific CD8+ and CD4+ T cell responses reportedly had substantial breadth.

Treatment in this sample: about 20 received Ad26.COV2.S at low or high dose, single or two shots; 5 received placebo; per-sample allocation not given. Samples came from day 63 after the first vaccine or placebo injection. This Boston cohort included adults aged 18-55 years. Per the germline V gene, CDR1 is SGHNT and CDR2 is YYREEE (reference sequence). V lost 2 bases and J 0 bases, leaving 15 bases between the germline ends. The CDR3 is made up of 18 amino acids. The TCR originated in a person aged 18-60 years who received the Ad26.COV2.S COVID-19 vaccine or a placebo. Material: peripheral blood, obtained in a trial of Ad26.COV2.S vaccine versus placebo. This sequence joins TRBV5-4 and TRBJ2-6; unclear D gene. The CDR3 loop is CASSLLVQAYSGANVLTF. In DNA, the CDR3 is TGTGCCAGCAGCTTATTGGTGCAGGCTTACTCTGGGGCCAACGTCCTGACTTTC.